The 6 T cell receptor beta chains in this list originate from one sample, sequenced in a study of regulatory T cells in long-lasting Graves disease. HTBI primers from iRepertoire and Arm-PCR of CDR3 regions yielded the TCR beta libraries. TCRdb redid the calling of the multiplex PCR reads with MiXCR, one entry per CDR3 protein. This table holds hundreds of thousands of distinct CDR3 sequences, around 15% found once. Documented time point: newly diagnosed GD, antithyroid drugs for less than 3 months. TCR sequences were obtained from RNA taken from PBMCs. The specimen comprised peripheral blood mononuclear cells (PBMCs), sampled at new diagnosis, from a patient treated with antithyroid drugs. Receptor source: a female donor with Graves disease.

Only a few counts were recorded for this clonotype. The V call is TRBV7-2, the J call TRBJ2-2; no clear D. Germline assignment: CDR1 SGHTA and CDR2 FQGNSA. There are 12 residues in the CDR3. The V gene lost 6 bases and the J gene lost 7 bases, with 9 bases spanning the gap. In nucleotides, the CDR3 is TGTGCCAGCAGGCGACCGGTCGGGGAGCTGTTTTTT. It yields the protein CASRRPVGELFF.

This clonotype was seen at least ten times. CDR3: CASLSGTSGPHSTDTQYF. CDR3 nucleotides: TGTGCCAGCCTATCCGGGACTAGCGGACCCCATAGCACAGATACGCAGTATTTT. The chain recombines TRBV27 with TRBJ2-3, with 11 bases fitting TRBD2. Germline V CDR1 and CDR2: MNHEY, SMNVEV (reference sequence). The J segment lost 0 bases and the V segment lost 8 bases, leaving 13 bases of the junction unmatched. The CDR3 is made up of 18 amino acids.

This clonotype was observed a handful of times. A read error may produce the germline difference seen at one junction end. CDR3 sequence: CASSPSGRAGERYF. In DNA, the CDR3 is TGTGCCAGCAGTCCTAGCGGGAGGGCCGGCGAGCGGTACTTC. The chain combines TRBV2 with TRBJ2-7; 12 nucleotides match TRBD2. Germline V lookup: CDR1 SNHLY, CDR2 FYNNEI. The CDR3 is 14 residues long.

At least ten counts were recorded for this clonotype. CDR3 coding DNA: TGTGCCAGCAGCTTGAAAACAGGGGGCCGAAATGAAAAACTGTTTTTT. Protein: CASSLKTGGRNEKLFF. The chain has TRBV7-2 and TRBJ1-4; 9 bases map to TRBD1. Looked up from germline, CDR1 is SGHTA and CDR2 is FQGNSA. This CDR3 has 16 residues. J was trimmed by 5 bases and V by 3 bases; bases with no gene match: 7. The full variable domain, its missing parts supplied by reference TRBV7-2 and TRBJ1-4, is GAGVSQSPSNKVTEKGKDVELRCDPISGHTALYWYRQSLGQGLEFLIYFQGNSAPDKSGLPSDRFSAERTGGSVSTLTIQRTQQEDSAVYLCASSLKTGGRNEKLFFGSGTQLSVL.

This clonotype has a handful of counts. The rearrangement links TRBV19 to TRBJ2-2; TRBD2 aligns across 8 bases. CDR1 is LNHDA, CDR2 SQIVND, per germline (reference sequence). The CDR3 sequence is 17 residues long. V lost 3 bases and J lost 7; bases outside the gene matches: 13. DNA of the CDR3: TGTGCCAGTAGTATCCTGATGGTCAGCGGGAGCATCGGGGAGCTGTTTTTT. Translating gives CASSILMVSGSIGELFF.

The CDR3 here is CASLWAENTEAFF. Written as DNA, the CDR3 is TGTGCCAGCCTTTGGGCAGAGAACACTGAAGCTTTCTTT. This chain links TRBV7-2 with TRBJ1-1; D gene ambiguous. V dropped 8 bases and J dropped 1 base, with 11 bases sitting between them. This CDR3 spans 13 amino acids. Germline CDR1 and CDR2: SGHTA and FQGNSA.